One and the same sample provided the 20 T cell receptor beta chains below, sequenced in a study of cytomegalovirus exposure and HLA in healthy donors. PCR primers comprised 60 Vbeta and 13 Jbeta primers. Generated by immunoSEQ multiplex PCR, the TCRdb table keeps only in-frame clones and is missing some. The sample lists about 170,000 clones, approximately 80% occurring once. Input material: PBMCs. Receptors originate from a woman between 18 and 29 years old in good health and CMV-seronegative.

The rearrangement joins TRBV10-3 to TRBJ2-3; 10 bases fit TRBD2. Germline V gene sequence: CDR1 ENHRY, CDR2 SYGVKD. There are 18 residues in the CDR3. The V and J ends lost 0 bases and 4 bases, in that order; junction bases with no gene match: 10. The CDR3 protein is CAISESPGLAAGPDTQYF. In DNA form, the CDR3 reads TGTGCCATCAGTGAGTCCCCCGGACTAGCGGCGGGCCCAGATACGCAGTATTTT.

This chain links TRBV27 with TRBJ2-7, with TRBD2 identical over 10 bases. The length of the CDR3 is 18 residues. The germline V gene has CDR1 MNHEY and CDR2 SMNVEV (reference sequence). V dropped 3 bases and J dropped 5; count of bases not matched to a gene: 16. The CDR3 coding sequence is TGTGCCAGCAGTTTCTTATCTAGCGGGGGCTCAGGGACCCACGAGCAGTACTTC. Its translation is CASSFLSSGGSGTHEQYF.

J is TRBJ2-5 and V is TRBV9; tentatively, D is TRBD1 (6 bases). Germline V gives CDR1 SGDLS, CDR2 YYNGEE. The length of the CDR3 is 14 residues. With 3 bases removed from V and 4 bases from J, the gap between germline ends came to 13 bases. As DNA, the CDR3 is TGTGCCAGCAGCGACAGGGCTCGAGGAGAGACCCAGTACTTC. Encoded protein: CASSDRARGETQYF.

The rearrangement joins TRBV6-1 to TRBJ2-7; 7 bases agree with TRBD1. The CDR3 is 15 amino acids. With V trimmed by 2 bases and J by 3 bases, 7 bases remained unmatched. Germline-derived CDR1 and CDR2 are MNHNS and SASEGT. Here the CDR3 DNA reads TGTGCCAGCAGTGAATCTTTAGGGACAGTCTACGAGCAGTACTTC. Its protein product is CASSESLGTVYEQYF.

The V call is TRBV30, the J call TRBJ1-1; D unclear. Trimming took off 5 bases at V and 0 bases at J, with 13 bases between the two ends. This CDR3 spans 14 amino acids. From germline, CDR1 is GTSNPN and CDR2 SVGIG (reference sequence). The CDR3 sequence: CAWGRSTMNTEAFF. For the CDR3, the DNA is TGTGCCTGGGGCCGCAGTACTATGAACACTGAAGCTTTCTTT.

The CDR3 region is CASSFRQGNGYTF. In DNA, the CDR3 is TGTGCCAGCAGCTTTAGACAGGGGAATGGCTACACCTTC. The chain joins TRBV7-2 to TRBJ1-2; 8 nucleotides align to TRBD1. V shed 3 bases, J shed 6 bases, and the junction held 3 bases outside the gene matches. CDR1 is SGHTA and CDR2 is FQGNSA in the germline V gene. The CDR3 length is 13 residues.

This chain uses TRBV10-3 with TRBJ2-2; the D is unclear. This CDR3 is built from 14 residues. Germline CDR1 reads ENHRY; CDR2 reads SYGVKD. Trimming took off 1 base at V and 3 bases at J, with 6 bases between the two ends. The CDR3 here is CAISEYRDTGELFF. In DNA, the CDR3 is TGTGCCATCAGTGAGTATCGAGACACCGGGGAGCTGTTTTTT.

V and J are TRBV30 and TRBJ2-2; 13 positions agree with TRBD2. CDR1 and CDR2 from the germline V gene are GTSNPN and SVGIG (reference sequence). The CDR3 has 17 residues. The junction had 8 bases not matched to a gene; V was cut back by 4 bases and J by 3 bases. DNA of the CDR3: TGTGCCTGGACTACCCGGACTAGCGGGAGAGACACCGGGGAGCTGTTTTTT. As protein: CAWTTRTSGRDTGELFF.

The chain carries TRBV28 and TRBJ2-7, with a tentative D call TRBD2 (5 bases). The CDR3 sequence is 12 residues long. The V end lost 7 bases, the J end lost 3 bases, and 10 bases lay between the germline ends. Germline CDR1 reads MDHEN; CDR2 reads SYDVKM. The CDR3 sequence: CASKDLNYEQYF. CDR3 bases: TGTGCCAGCAAGGACTTAAACTACGAGCAGTACTTC.

This clone was seen only a few times. The CDR3 nucleotides are TGTGCCAGTAGTCAAGCGGGAGCAGCCCCCGGGGAGCTGTTTTTT. This encodes CASSQAGAAPGELFF. J is TRBJ2-2 and V is TRBV19; 8 bases are a match to TRBD2. Trimming at V came to 5 bases and at J to 6 bases, leaving 8 bases not matched to a gene. Per the germline V gene, CDR1 is LNHDA and CDR2 is SQIVND (reference sequence). The CDR3 consists of 15 residues.

This clone occurred once. This sequence joins TRBV30 and TRBJ1-3; a weak D match, TRBD1 (5 bases). V gave up 8 bases and J gave up 8 bases, with 10 bases separating them. Germline CDR1 and CDR2: GTSNPN and SVGIG (reference sequence). The CDR3 contains 10 residues. The CDR3 sequence is CARSGHTIYF. The CDR3 DNA sequence: TGTGCCCGCTCAGGGCACACCATATATTTT.

This sequence joins TRBV7-9 and TRBJ1-6; the D is unclear. Germline V lookup: CDR1 SEHNR, CDR2 FQNEAQ (reference sequence). Deletions cut 6 bases from V and 8 bases from J, with 11 bases between. This CDR3 comprises 13 residues. As DNA, the CDR3 is TGTGCCAGCAGAGATACAGCAGATTCACCCCTCCACTTT. Protein product: CASRDTADSPLHF.

The chain is built from TRBV4-1 and TRBJ2-5; 8 nucleotides align to TRBD1. In germline, CDR1 is MGHRA, CDR2 YSYEKL. The V gene end was trimmed by 1 base and the J gene end by 2 bases; junction bases not matched to a gene: 9. CDR3 length: 17 residues. Written as DNA, the CDR3 is TGCGCCAGCAGCCAAGGTGGACCCGGGACAGGTCAAGAGACCCAGTACTTC. Its protein is CASSQGGPGTGQETQYF.

This chain joins TRBV18 and TRBJ2-1; 9 bases are a match to TRBD1. The CDR3 runs to 15 residues. The J segment lost 5 bases and the V segment lost 1 base, leaving 3 bases of the junction unmatched. Germline values: CDR1 KGHSH, CDR2 LQKENI. CDR3 sequence (DNA): TGTGCCAGCTCACCACTCGGGACAGGGCACAATGAGCAGTTCTTC. This sequence encodes CASSPLGTGHNEQFF.

This clone was counted between two and nine times. The V gene is TRBV15, the J gene TRBJ1-1, with D perhaps TRBD1 (6 bases). V lost 3 bases, J lost 5 bases, and 16 bases lay in between. CDR1 is LNHNV and CDR2 is YYDKDF in the germline V gene (reference sequence). The CDR3 length is 15 residues. The CDR3 DNA sequence: TGTGCCACCAGCAGGGGCAGGGGTCTTCCTACTGAAGCTTTCTTT. This sequence encodes CATSRGRGLPTEAFF. Full variable domain (missing parts from reference TRBV15 and TRBJ1-1): DAMVIQNPRYQVTQFGKPVTLSCSQTLNHNVMYWYQQKSSQAPKLLFHYYDKDFNNEADTPDNFQSRRPNTSFCFLDIRSPGLGDTAMYLCATSRGRGLPTEAFFGQGTRLTVV.

The chain links TRBV27 to TRBJ2-6; D not certain. V gave up 3 bases and J gave up 0 bases, with 15 bases separating them. The CDR3 runs 18 residues. Germline CDR1 is MNHEY and CDR2 is SMNVEV (reference sequence). In nucleotides, the CDR3 is TGTGCCAGCAGTTTTTCCCTCCGTTTGAGCTCTGGGGCCAACGTCCTGACTTTC. Translated: CASSFSLRLSSGANVLTF.

V gene TRBV15 combines with J gene TRBJ2-7; perhaps TRBD1 as D (5 bases). Germline V lookup: CDR1 LNHNV, CDR2 YYDKDF (reference sequence). This CDR3 has 13 residues. V was cut by 4 bases and J by 6 bases, with 13 bases left in between. The chain's CDR3 is CATSTGRSSEQYF. CDR3 coding DNA: TGTGCCACCAGCACAGGGCGCTCCAGCGAGCAGTACTTC.

This clone showed up just a few times. The CDR3 loop is CASSPQRDYGYTF. The CDR3 DNA follows: TGTGCCAGCAGTCCGCAGCGGGACTATGGCTACACCTTC. The rearrangement uses TRBV28 and TRBJ1-2; D is uncertain. Germline V gives CDR1 MDHEN, CDR2 SYDVKM. CDR3 size: 13 residues. The V and J ends lost 5 bases and 3 bases respectively, with 10 bases between them.

This chain joins TRBV21-1 and TRBJ2-3; the listed D gene, TRBD2, was not tested against the DNA. TRBV21-1 is given as a pseudogene. CDR3 length: 10 amino acids. The CDR3 coding sequence is TGTGCCAGCAGCAACCGGGAAAAGTATTTT. Protein sequence: CASSNREKYF.

The rearrangement links TRBV30 to TRBJ1-6, with TRBD1 as a possible D gene (6 bases). The CDR3 length is 14 residues. Germline-derived CDR1 and CDR2 are GTSNPN and SVGIG (reference sequence). V was pared by 2 bases and J by 6 bases, with 11 bases between. CDR3 sequence reads: CAWSIRTVNSPLHF. CDR3 in DNA: TGTGCCTGGAGTATACGGACAGTTAATTCACCCCTCCACTTT. Together with reference TRBV30 and TRBJ1-6, the CDR3 gives the full variable domain: SQTIHQWPATLVQPVGSPLSLECTVEGTSNPNLYWYRQAAGRGLQLLFYSVGIGQISSEVPQNLSASRPQDRQFILSSKKLLLSDSGFYLCAWSIRTVNSPLHFGNGTRLTVT.